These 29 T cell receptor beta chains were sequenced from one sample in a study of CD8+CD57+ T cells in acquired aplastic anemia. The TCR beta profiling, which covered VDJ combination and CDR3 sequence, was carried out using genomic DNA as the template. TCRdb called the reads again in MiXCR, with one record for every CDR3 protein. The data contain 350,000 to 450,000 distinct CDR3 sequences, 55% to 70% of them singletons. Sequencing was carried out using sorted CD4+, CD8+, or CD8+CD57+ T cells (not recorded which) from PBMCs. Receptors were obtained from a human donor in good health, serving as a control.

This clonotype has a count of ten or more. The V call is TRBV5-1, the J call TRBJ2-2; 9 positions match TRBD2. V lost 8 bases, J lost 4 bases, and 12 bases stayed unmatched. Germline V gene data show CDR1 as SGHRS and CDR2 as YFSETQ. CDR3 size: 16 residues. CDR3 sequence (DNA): TGCGCCAGTTCGTCGTCTGGACTAGCGCTCACCGGGGAGCTGTTTTTT. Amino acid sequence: CASSSSGLALTGELFF.

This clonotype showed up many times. DNA of the CDR3: TGTGCCAGCAGCCAGGGACAGGGGGGCTCCTACGAGCAGTACTTC. Its protein is CASSQGQGGSYEQYF. The rearrangement joins TRBV11-1 to TRBJ2-7, with 11 bases fitting TRBD1. Germline trimming cut 5 bases from V and 0 bases from J; bases unmatched to any gene: 3. The length of the CDR3 is 15 residues. The germline V gene encodes CDR1 SGHAT and CDR2 FQDESV (reference sequence).

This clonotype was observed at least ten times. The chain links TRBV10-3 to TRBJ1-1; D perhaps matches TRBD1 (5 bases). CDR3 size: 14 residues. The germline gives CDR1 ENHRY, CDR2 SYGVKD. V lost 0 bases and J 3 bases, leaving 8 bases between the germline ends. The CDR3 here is CAISESRGDTEAFF. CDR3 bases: TGTGCCATCAGTGAGTCGCGGGGCGACACTGAAGCTTTCTTT.

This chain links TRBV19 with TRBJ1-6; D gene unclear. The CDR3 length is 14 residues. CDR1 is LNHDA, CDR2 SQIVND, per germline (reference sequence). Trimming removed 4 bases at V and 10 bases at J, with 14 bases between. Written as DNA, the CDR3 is TGTGCCAGTAGTAAAGGACCATCTAACTCACCCCTCCACTTT. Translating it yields CASSKGPSNSPLHF.

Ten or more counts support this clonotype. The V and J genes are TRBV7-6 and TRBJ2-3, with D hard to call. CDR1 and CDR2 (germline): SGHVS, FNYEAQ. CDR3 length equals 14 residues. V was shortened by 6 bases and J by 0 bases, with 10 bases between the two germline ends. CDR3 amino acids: CASRTSASTDTQYF. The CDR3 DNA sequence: TGTGCCAGCAGAACGTCCGCTAGCACAGATACGCAGTATTTT.

The CDR3, as DNA: TGTGCCAGCAGTGAAGGTTCGGGACGGAGGGTGGTGACTGAAGCTTTCTTT. It encodes CASSEGSGRRVVTEAFF. J is TRBJ1-1 and V is TRBV2; a possible D gene is TRBD1 (5 bases). From germline, CDR1 is SNHLY and CDR2 FYNNEI. V was trimmed by 1 base and J by 5 bases, leaving 20 bases between them. The CDR3 has 17 residues.

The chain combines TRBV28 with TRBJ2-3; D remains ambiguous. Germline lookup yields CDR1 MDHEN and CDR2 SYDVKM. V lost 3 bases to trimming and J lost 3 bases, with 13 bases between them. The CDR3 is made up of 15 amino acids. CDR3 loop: CASSFPPAMTDTQYF. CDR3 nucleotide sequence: TGTGCCAGCAGTTTTCCACCCGCAATGACAGATACGCAGTATTTT.

CDR3 coding DNA: TGTGCCAGCACGGGGAAGGCGACGAGCACTGAAGCTTTCTTT. Residues: CASTGKATSTEAFF. The rearrangement joins TRBV11-1 to TRBJ1-1; D is ambiguous. Trimming pared 7 bases from V and 4 bases from J, leaving 16 bases between. The CDR3 length is 14 residues. The germline V gene has CDR1 SGHAT and CDR2 FQDESV (reference sequence).

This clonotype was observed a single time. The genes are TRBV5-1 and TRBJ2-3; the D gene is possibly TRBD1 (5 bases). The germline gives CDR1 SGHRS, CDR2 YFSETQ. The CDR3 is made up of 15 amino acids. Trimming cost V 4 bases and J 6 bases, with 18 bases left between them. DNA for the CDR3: TGCGCCAGCAGCCTATCCGACAGAAGTGAGGATACGCAGTATTTT. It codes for CASSLSDRSEDTQYF.

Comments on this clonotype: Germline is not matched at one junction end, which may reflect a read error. Here the CDR3 DNA reads TGCGCCAGCAGCACCTGGGGGGCTGCTGATTACCTGTTTTTT. This sequence encodes CASSTWGAADYLFF. This chain uses TRBV7-3 with TRBJ1-4; TRBD1 is a possible D gene (6 bases). Per the germline V gene, CDR1 is SGHTA and CDR2 is FQGTGA. CDR3 length equals 14 residues. The full variable domain, in which reference TRBV7-3 and TRBJ1-4 provide the parts outside the CDR3, is GAGVSQTPSNKVTEKGKYVELRCDPISGHTALYWYRQSLGQGPEFLIYFQGTGAADDSGLPNDRFFAVRPEGSVSTLKIQRTERGDSAVYLCASSTWGAADYLFFGSGTQLSVL.

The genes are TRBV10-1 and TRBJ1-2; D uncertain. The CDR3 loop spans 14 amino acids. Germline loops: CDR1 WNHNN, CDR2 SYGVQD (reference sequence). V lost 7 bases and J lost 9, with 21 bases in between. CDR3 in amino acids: CASTRMVTMGCYTF. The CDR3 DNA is TGCGCCAGCACAAGAATGGTCACTATGGGATGCTACACCTTC.

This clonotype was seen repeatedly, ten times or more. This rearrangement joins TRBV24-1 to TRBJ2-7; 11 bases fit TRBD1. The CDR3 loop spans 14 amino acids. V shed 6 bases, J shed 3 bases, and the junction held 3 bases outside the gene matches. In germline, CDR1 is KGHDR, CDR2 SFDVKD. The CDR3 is CATSPGQGVYEQYF. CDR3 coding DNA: TGTGCCACCAGTCCGGGACAGGGGGTCTACGAGCAGTACTTC.

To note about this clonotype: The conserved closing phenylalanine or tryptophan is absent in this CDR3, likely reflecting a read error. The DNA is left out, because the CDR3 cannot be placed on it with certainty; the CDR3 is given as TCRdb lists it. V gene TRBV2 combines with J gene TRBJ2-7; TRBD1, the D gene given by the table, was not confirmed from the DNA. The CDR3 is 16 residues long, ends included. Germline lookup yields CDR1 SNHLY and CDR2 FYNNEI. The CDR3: CASSLDEGQPQHEEYG.

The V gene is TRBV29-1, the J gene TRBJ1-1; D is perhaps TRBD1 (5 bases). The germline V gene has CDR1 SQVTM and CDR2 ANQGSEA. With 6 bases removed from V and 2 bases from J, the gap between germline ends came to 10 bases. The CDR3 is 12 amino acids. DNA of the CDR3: TGCAGCGTGGGACTGATTAACACTGAAGCTTTCTTT. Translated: CSVGLINTEAFF.

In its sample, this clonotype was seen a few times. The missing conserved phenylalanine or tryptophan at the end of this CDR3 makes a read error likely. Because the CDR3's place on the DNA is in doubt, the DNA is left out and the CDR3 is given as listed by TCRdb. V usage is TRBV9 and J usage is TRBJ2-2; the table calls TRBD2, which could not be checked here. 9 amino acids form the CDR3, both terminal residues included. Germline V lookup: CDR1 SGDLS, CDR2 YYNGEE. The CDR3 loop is CASSVGLAG.

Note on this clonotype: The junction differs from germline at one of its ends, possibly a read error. In DNA form, the CDR3 reads TGTGCCACCAGGAGCGACAGAACTGGAGACACCATATATTTT. Protein product: CATRSDRTGDTIYF. The rearrangement joins TRBV5-8 to TRBJ1-3, with a tentative D call TRBD1 (5 bases). CDR1 and CDR2 from the germline V gene are SGHTS and YDEGEE. The CDR3 extends over 14 amino acids.

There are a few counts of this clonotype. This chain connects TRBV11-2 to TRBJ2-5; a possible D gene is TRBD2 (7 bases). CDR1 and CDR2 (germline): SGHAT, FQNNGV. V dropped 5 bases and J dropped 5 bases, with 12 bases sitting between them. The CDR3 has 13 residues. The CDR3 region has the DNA TGTGCCAGCAGCGCCGCGGGGGCGGAGACCCAGTACTTC. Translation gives CASSAAGAETQYF.

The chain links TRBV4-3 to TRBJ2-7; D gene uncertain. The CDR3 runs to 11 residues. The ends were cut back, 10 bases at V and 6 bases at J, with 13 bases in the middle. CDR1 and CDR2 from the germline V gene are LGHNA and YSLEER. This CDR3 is CAIPLGAEQYF. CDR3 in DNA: TGCGCCATCCCTTTAGGAGCCGAGCAGTACTTC.

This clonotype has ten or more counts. The CDR3: CASSRQGRGYTF. The CDR3 bases are TGTGCCAGTAGTAGACAGGGGCGAGGCTACACCTTC. The chain uses TRBV19 and TRBJ1-2; 8 bases agree with TRBD1. Germline CDR1 and CDR2: LNHDA and SQIVND (reference sequence). After removal of 4 bases from V and 8 bases from J, the junction contained 3 bases not matched to a gene. CDR3 length equals 12 residues. The entire variable domain, with the rest obtained from reference TRBV19 and TRBJ1-2, is as follows: DGGITQSPKYLFRKEGQNVTLSCEQNLNHDAMYWYRQDPGQGLRLIYYSQIVNDFQKGDIAEGYSVSREKKESFPLTVTSAQKNPTAFYLCASSRQGRGYTFGSGTRLTVV.

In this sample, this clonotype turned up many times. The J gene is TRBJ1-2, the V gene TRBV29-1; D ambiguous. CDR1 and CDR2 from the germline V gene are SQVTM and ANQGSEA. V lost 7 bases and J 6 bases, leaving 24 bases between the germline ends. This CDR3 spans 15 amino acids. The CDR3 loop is CSATTIGKLVNGYTF. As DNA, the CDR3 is TGCAGCGCTACCACCATCGGAAAATTGGTAAATGGCTACACCTTC. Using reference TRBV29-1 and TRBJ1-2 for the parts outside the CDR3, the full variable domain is SAVISQKPSRDICQRGTSLTIQCQVDSQVTMMFWYRQQPGQSLTLIATANQGSEATYESGFVIDKFPISRPNLTFSTLTVSNMSPEDSSIYLCSATTIGKLVNGYTFGSGTRLTVV.

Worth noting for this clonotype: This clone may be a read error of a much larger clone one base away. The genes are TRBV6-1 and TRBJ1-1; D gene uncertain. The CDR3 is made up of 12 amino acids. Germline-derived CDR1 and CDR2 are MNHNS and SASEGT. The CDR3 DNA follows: TGTGCCAGCACTATGTATCCCCCTGAAGCTTCCTTT. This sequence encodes CASTMYPPEASF.

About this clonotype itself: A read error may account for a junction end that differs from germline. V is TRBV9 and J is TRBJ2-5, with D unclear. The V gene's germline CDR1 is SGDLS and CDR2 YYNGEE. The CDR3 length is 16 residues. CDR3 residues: CANSSARHRALETQYF. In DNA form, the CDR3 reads TGTGCCAACAGCTCAGCCCGGCACAGAGCCCTAGAGACCCAGTACTTC.

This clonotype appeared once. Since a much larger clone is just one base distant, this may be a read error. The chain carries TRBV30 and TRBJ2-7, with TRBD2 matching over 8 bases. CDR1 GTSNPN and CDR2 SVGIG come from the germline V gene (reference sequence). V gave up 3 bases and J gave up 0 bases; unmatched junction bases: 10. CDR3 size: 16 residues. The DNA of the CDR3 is TGTGCCTGGAGAGATCACGGGAGGGCCTTCTCCTACGAGCAGTACTTC. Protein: CAWRDHGRAFSYEQYF.

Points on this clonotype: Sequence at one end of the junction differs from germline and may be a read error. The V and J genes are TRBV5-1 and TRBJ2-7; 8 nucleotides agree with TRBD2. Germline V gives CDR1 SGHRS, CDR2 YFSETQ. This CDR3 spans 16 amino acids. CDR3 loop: CASSLSGGRGRYEQYF. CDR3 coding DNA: TGTGCCAGCAGCTTGAGCGGGGGCAGGGGCCGGTACGAGCAGTACTTC.

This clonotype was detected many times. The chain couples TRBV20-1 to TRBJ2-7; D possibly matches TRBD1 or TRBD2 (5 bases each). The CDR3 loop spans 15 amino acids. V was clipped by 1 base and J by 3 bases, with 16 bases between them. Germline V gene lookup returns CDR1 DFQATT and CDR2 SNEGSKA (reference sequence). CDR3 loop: CSARATQGPLYEQYF. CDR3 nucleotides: TGCAGTGCTAGAGCCACCCAGGGACCGCTCTACGAGCAGTACTTC.

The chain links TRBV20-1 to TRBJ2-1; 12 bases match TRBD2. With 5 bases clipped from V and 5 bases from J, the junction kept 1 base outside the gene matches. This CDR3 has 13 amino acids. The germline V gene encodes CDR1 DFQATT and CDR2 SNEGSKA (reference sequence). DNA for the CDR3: TGCAGTGCTCTAGCGGGGGGGAACAATGAGCAGTTCTTC. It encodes CSALAGGNNEQFF.

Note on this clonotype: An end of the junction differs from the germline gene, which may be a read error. The CDR3 loop is CASRFAGDLNPPFHF. For the CDR3, the DNA is TGTGCCAGCCGCTTCGCCGGAGACCTAAATCCGCCCTTCCACTTT. This chain links TRBV7-8 with TRBJ1-6, with D unresolved. Germline-derived CDR1 and CDR2 are SGHVS and FQNEAQ. The CDR3 is 15 residues long.

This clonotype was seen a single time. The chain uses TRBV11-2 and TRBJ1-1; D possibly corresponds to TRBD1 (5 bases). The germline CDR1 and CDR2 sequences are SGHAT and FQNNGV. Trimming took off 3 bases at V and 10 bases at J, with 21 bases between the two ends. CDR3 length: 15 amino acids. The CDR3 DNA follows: TGTGCCAGCAGCTTGGATGGCGGCAGGGCCAGAGGAGCTTTCTTT. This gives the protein CASSLDGGRARGAFF.

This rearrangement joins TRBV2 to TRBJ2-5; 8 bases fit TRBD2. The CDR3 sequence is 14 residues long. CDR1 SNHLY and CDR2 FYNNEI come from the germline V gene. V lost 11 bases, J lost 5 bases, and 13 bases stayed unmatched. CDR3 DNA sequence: TGTGCCTCCCGCCGGGCGGGGGGTAGCGAGACCCAGTACTTC. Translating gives CASRRAGGSETQYF.